These 8 T cell receptor beta chains originate from one sample sequenced in a study of CDR3 diversity in severe acne. TCRdb ran MiXCR on the PCR reads and lists one entry per CDR3 protein. The repertoire holds 90,000 or so distinct CDR3 sequences, over 45% seen once, with roughly a tenth in the top ten. Source material: blood. The receptors were gathered from a male donor in good health, serving as a control.

This sequence joins TRBV19 and TRBJ1-2; tentatively, D is TRBD1 (6 bases). CDR3 length equals 14 residues. Germline V CDR1 and CDR2: LNHDA, SQIVND (reference sequence). The V and J ends lost 9 bases and 4 bases respectively, with 18 bases between them. The CDR3 loop is CASVVPGESYGYTF. The CDR3 DNA reads as TGTGCCAGCGTCGTCCCAGGGGAATCCTATGGCTACACCTTC.

The table lists this clonotype with a count of one. The chain carries TRBV15 and TRBJ2-2, with D perhaps TRBD1 or TRBD2 (5 bases each). This CDR3 spans 13 amino acids. Per the germline V gene, CDR1 is LNHNV and CDR2 is YYDKDF (reference sequence). V was cut by 5 bases and J by 7 bases, with 11 bases left in between. The CDR3 coding sequence is TGTGCCACCAGCTGGGGGACGGACGGGGAGCTGTTTTTT. This translates into CATSWGTDGELFF. Full variable domain (remainder filled in from reference TRBV15 and TRBJ2-2): DAMVIQNPRYQVTQFGKPVTLSCSQTLNHNVMYWYQQKSSQAPKLLFHYYDKDFNNEADTPDNFQSRRPNTSFCFLDIRSPGLGDTAMYLCATSWGTDGELFFGEGSRLTVL.

This clonotype was recorded once. The gene calls are TRBV6-1 and TRBJ1-2; 8 nucleotides match TRBD1. The V and J ends lost 4 bases and 7 bases, in that order; junction bases with no gene match: 8. The CDR3 loop spans 14 amino acids. Germline assignment: CDR1 MNHNS and CDR2 SASEGT. The CDR3 nucleotides are TGTGCCAGCAGTGGGTGGACAGGGTGGCGTGGCTACACCTTC. Protein product: CASSGWTGWRGYTF.

Only one count was recorded for this clonotype. The junction differs from germline at one of its ends, possibly a read error. The chain carries TRBV6-1 and TRBJ2-3; the match to TRBD1 covers 7 bases. The CDR3 is 12 residues long. The germline V gene encodes CDR1 MNHNS and CDR2 SASEGT. The CDR3 loop reads CASRPGGGTRYF. In nucleotides, the CDR3 is TGTGCCAGCCGTCCAGGGGGTGGTACGCGGTATTTT.

This rearrangement joins TRBV2 to TRBJ1-2; maybe TRBD1 (5 bases). The germline V gene encodes CDR1 SNHLY and CDR2 FYNNEI. The CDR3 has 14 amino acids. The V gene lost 8 bases and the J gene lost 4 bases, with 17 bases spanning the gap. CDR3 bases: TGTGCCAGCGGAATCGCAGGGAGGGGCTATGGCTACACCTTC. Translated, it gives CASGIAGRGYGYTF.

This clonotype was detected ten times or more. The chain recombines TRBV24-1 with TRBJ1-5; the D gene is possibly TRBD1 (6 bases). Germline-derived CDR1 and CDR2 are KGHDR and SFDVKD. The CDR3 has 15 amino acids. Trimming left V 5 bases short and J 0 bases short, with 10 bases between. In nucleotides, the CDR3 is TGTGCCACCAGTGCGGGACAATATAGCAATCAGCCCCAGCATTTT. Amino acids: CATSAGQYSNQPQHF.

This clonotype rates as medium-sized. The chain is built from TRBV7-9 and TRBJ1-3; D not resolved. Germline values: CDR1 SEHNR, CDR2 FQNEAQ (reference sequence). V lost 1 base to trimming and J lost 3 bases, with 7 bases between them. The CDR3 runs 14 residues. The CDR3: CASSLVTGGNTIYF. The DNA of the CDR3 is TGTGCCAGCAGCTTAGTCACGGGTGGAAACACCATATATTTT.

V is TRBV7-2 and J is TRBJ1-1; no definite D call. Germline V gene sequence: CDR1 SGHTA, CDR2 FQGNSA. Trimming took off 0 bases at V and 0 bases at J, with 8 bases between the two ends. This CDR3 spans 15 amino acids. The CDR3 sequence: CASSLAPRMNTEAFF. CDR3 sequence (DNA): TGTGCCAGCAGCTTAGCGCCGAGAATGAACACTGAAGCTTTCTTT.